Listed here are 27 T cell receptor beta chains from one sample, sequenced in a study of CXCR3-negative and CXCR3-positive naive CD8 T cells (dated by TCRdb to between 2018 and 2021). Sequencing instrument: NextSeq 550. The Human TCR Profiling Kit (MiLaboratory) was used to make UMI-labeled 5' RACE TRB cDNA libraries. TCRdb reanalyzed the reads, keeping one entry per CDR3 protein sequence and omitting DNA. The table of this sample itemizes 40,000 to 45,000 distinct CDR3 sequences. About 2% of the sample goes to the ten largest clones. The specimen was naive CXCR3- CD8+ T cells from blood. The cell subset or site tag for this specimen amounts to: CD45RO-CCR7+CD27+CD95- naive CD8+ T cells lacking CXCR3 (TNR3-). The receptors shown here come from a human donor in good health. Some clones in this sample may be carry-over from other donors' samples.

The V and J genes are TRBV29-1 and TRBJ2-7; absent DNA, TCRdb's TRBD1 call cannot be checked. The CDR3 is 13 residues long. Germline assignment: CDR1 SQVTM and CDR2 ANQGSEA. CDR3 region: CSVEISRDYEQYF.

The chain carries TRBV4-3 and TRBJ2-3. The CDR3 runs to 13 residues. Germline CDR1 and CDR2: LGHNA and YSLEER. The CDR3 is CASSPRRLDTQYF.

The chain employs TRBV2 and TRBJ1-3; absent DNA, TCRdb's TRBD1 call cannot be checked. Germline CDR1 and CDR2: SNHLY and FYNNEI. CDR3 length: 15 amino acids. The CDR3 region is CASRRDTSSGNTIYF. The whole variable domain, remainder taken from reference TRBV2 and TRBJ1-3, is EPEVTQTPSHQVTQMGQEVILRCVPISNHLYFYWYRQILGQKVEFLVSFYNNEISEKSEIFDDQFSVERPDGSNFTLKIRSTKLEDSAMYFCASRRDTSSGNTIYFGEGSWLTVV.

The chain combines TRBV6-2 or TRBV6-3 with TRBJ2-1; the D call from TCRdb, TRBD2, cannot be confirmed without DNA. Germline V lookup: CDR1 MNHEY, CDR2 SVGEGT. The CDR3 covers 17 residues. CDR3 sequence: CASSFPPRLAGMYEQFF.

The chain combines TRBV29-1 with TRBJ2-3; the D call of TRBD1 rests on TCRdb alone, since no DNA is present to check it. This CDR3 spans 12 amino acids. Germline V gene sequence: CDR1 SQVTM, CDR2 ANQGSEA. Here the CDR3 reads CSVPVGQQEVYF.

This clonotype shows up as medium-sized by frequency. The chain has TRBV7-7 and TRBJ2-5; absent DNA, TCRdb's TRBD1 call cannot be checked. Germline CDR1 reads SSHAT; CDR2 reads FNYEAQ (reference sequence). This CDR3 contains 15 residues. This chain's CDR3 is CASSQKRGRGETQYF.

This rearrangement joins TRBV28 to TRBJ2-7. In germline, CDR1 is MDHEN, CDR2 SYDVKM. CDR3 length: 13 residues. Here the CDR3 reads CASNDRGSYEQYF. The variable domain in full, with the rest retrieved from reference TRBV28 and TRBJ2-7, is DVKVTQSSRYLVKRTGEKVFLECVQDMDHENMFWYRQDPGLGLRLIYFSYDVKMKEKGDIPEGYSVSREKKERFSLILESASTNQTSMYLCASNDRGSYEQYFGPGTRLTVT.

This chain links TRBV6-5 with TRBJ2-7; TCRdb selects TRBD1, and the lack of DNA leaves this call unchecked. The CDR3 totals 13 residues. The germline V gene has CDR1 MNHEY and CDR2 SVGAGI. CDR3 loop: CASSPFGIYEQYF.

V and J are TRBV9 and TRBJ2-7; TCRdb calls TRBD2, which cannot be checked without DNA. The CDR3 spans 15 residues. The germline V gene encodes CDR1 SGDLS and CDR2 YYNGEE. The CDR3 sequence is CASSPERFTLDEQYF.

J is TRBJ2-7 and V is TRBV7-8; TCRdb's D gene call, TRBD1, goes unchecked for lack of DNA. This CDR3 has 14 amino acids. Germline CDR1 is SGHVS and CDR2 is FQNEAQ. The CDR3 is CASSITGVTYEQYF.

The chain combines TRBV29-1 with TRBJ2-7; TCRdb reports TRBD1, a call that lacks DNA to check it against. This CDR3 is built from 15 residues. Germline values: CDR1 SQVTM, CDR2 ANQGSEA. The CDR3 sequence: CSVEEDRGETYEQYF.

The chain links TRBV20-1 to TRBJ2-3; lacking DNA, the TRBD2 call made by TCRdb goes unchecked. The CDR3 totals 16 residues. Germline V gene data show CDR1 as DFQATT and CDR2 as SNEGSKA (reference sequence). CDR3 residues: CSARDLRVASPDTQYF.

The chain employs TRBV27 and TRBJ2-7; TCRdb returns TRBD1, unconfirmable since there is no DNA. This CDR3 is 14 amino acids long. Germline V CDR1 and CDR2: MNHEY, SMNVEV (reference sequence). The CDR3 sequence: CASSPGQGGYEQYF.

The chain recombines TRBV7-3 with TRBJ2-3; TCRdb indicates TRBD2, and absent DNA this call remains unverified. Germline values: CDR1 SGHTA, CDR2 FQGTGA. The CDR3 consists of 16 residues. The CDR3 here is CASSLMGRGATDTQYF.

The CDR3 is CSARDREAVYGYTF. The V and J genes are TRBV20-1 and TRBJ1-2. CDR3 length equals 14 residues. Germline V gene lookup returns CDR1 DFQATT and CDR2 SNEGSKA (reference sequence).

The chain is built from TRBV6-6 and TRBJ2-4. From germline, CDR1 is MNHNY and CDR2 SVGAGI (reference sequence). The CDR3 totals 12 residues. The CDR3 spells CASSHSYDIQYF.

This sequence joins TRBV6-6 and TRBJ2-5; TCRdb's D call of TRBD2 is untestable without DNA. This CDR3 has 15 amino acids. Germline CDR1 MNHNY, CDR2 SVGAGI (reference sequence). The CDR3 sequence is CASSYSNLARETQYF.

J is TRBJ1-1 and V is TRBV12-3 or TRBV12-4. CDR3 length: 15 amino acids. CDR3 in amino acids: CASSFAGGGNTEAFF.

The rearrangement joins TRBV29-1 to TRBJ1-2; as DNA is missing, the TRBD1 call by TCRdb cannot be tested. The CDR3 has 13 amino acids. Germline lookup yields CDR1 SQVTM and CDR2 ANQGSEA. The CDR3 protein is CSVPTRGNYGYTF.

The CDR3: CASTPHRSTGELFF. The chain uses TRBV27 and TRBJ2-2; TCRdb reports TRBD1, a call that lacks DNA to check it against. This CDR3 comprises 14 residues. Germline CDR1 MNHEY, CDR2 SMNVEV (reference sequence).

V usage is TRBV14 and J usage is TRBJ1-3. Germline V gives CDR1 SGHDN, CDR2 FVKESK. The CDR3 is 15 amino acids. This CDR3 reads CASSLTQAPGNTIYF.

The gene calls are TRBV4-1 and TRBJ2-5. Germline V gene lookup returns CDR1 MGHRA and CDR2 YSYEKL. The CDR3 spans 15 residues. The chain's CDR3 is CASSQVEVTTGTQYF.

The CDR3: CSAGLADYNEQFF. This sequence joins TRBV20-1 and TRBJ2-1; TCRdb calls TRBD2, which cannot be checked without DNA. This CDR3 contains 13 residues. The germline CDR1 and CDR2 sequences are DFQATT and SNEGSKA (reference sequence).

CDR3 sequence reads: CASSPGASGAGELFF. The rearrangement joins TRBV7-8 to TRBJ2-2; TCRdb returns TRBD2, unconfirmable since there is no DNA. The V gene's germline CDR1 is SGHVS and CDR2 FQNEAQ. The CDR3 has 15 amino acids.

V and J are TRBV7-8 and TRBJ2-2. The CDR3 runs to 12 residues. Germline V gene lookup returns CDR1 SGHVS and CDR2 FQNEAQ. CDR3 amino acids: CASSLVYGELFF.

Frequency places this clonotype as medium-sized. This chain uses TRBV5-1 with TRBJ1-1; TCRdb lists TRBD1, though no DNA is available to test this call. There are 14 residues in the CDR3. Germline V CDR1 and CDR2: SGHRS, YFSETQ. CDR3 sequence: CASSGGTANTEAFF.

V usage is TRBV7-6 and J usage is TRBJ1-5; the D gene TCRdb calls, TRBD1, cannot be checked with no DNA. Germline V gene data show CDR1 as SGHVS and CDR2 as FNYEAQ. The CDR3 contains 15 residues. CDR3 sequence reads: CASSPTGVGNQPQHF.